Sequencing of this TCR beta chain was carried out in a study of blood T cell repertoires in COVID-19. CDR3 length equals 14 residues. Germline CDR1 and CDR2: LGHNA and YNFKEQ. The V gene end was trimmed by 4 bases and the J gene end by 6 bases; junction bases not matched to a gene: 6. Repertoires were generated with immunoSEQ multiplex PCR, while TCRdb's copy carries only in-frame clones and drops some. The sample has roughly 75,000 clones; roughly nine tenths are singletons. This clonotype was sampled from a man aged 80 or over in a cohort sampled during active COVID-19. The sequencing input was peripheral blood. The chain joins TRBV4-2 to TRBJ1-1, with 9 positions matching TRBD1. CDR3 region: CASSRWTGDPEAFF. CDR3 bases: TGTGCCAGCAGCCGCTGGACAGGGGACCCTGAAGCTTTCTTT.